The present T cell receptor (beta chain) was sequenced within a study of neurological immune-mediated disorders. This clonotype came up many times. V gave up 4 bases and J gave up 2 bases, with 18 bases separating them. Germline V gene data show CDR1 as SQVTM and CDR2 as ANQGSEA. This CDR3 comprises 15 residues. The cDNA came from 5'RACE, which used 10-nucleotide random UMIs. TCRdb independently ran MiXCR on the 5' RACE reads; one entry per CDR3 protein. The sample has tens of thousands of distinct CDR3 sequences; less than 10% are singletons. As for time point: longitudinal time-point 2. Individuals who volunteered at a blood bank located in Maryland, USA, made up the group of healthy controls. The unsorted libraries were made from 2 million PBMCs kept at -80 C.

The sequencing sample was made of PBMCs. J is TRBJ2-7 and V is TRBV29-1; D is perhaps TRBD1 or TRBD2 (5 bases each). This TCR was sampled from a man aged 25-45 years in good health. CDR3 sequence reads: CSVGGREGLTYEQYF. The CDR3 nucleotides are TGCAGCGTTGGTGGCAGGGAAGGACTGACCTACGAGCAGTACTTC.